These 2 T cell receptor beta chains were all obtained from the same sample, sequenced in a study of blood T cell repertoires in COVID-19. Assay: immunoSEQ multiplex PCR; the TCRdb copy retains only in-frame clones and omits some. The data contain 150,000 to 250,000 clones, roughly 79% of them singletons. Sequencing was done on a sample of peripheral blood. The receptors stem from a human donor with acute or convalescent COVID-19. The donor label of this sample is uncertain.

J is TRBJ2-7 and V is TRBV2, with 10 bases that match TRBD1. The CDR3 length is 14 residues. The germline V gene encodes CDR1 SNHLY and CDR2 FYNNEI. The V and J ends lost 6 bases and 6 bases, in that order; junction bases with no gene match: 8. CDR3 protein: CASSRDRGGGEQYF. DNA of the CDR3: TGTGCCAGCAGCCGGGACAGGGGTGGCGGCGAGCAGTACTTC.

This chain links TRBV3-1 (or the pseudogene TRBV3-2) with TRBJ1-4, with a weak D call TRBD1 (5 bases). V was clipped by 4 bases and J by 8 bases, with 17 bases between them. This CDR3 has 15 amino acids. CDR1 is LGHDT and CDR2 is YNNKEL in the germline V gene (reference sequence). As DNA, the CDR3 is TGTGCCAGCAGCCGAACAGGATTTGCTTGGGAAAAACTGTTTTTT. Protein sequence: CASSRTGFAWEKLFF.